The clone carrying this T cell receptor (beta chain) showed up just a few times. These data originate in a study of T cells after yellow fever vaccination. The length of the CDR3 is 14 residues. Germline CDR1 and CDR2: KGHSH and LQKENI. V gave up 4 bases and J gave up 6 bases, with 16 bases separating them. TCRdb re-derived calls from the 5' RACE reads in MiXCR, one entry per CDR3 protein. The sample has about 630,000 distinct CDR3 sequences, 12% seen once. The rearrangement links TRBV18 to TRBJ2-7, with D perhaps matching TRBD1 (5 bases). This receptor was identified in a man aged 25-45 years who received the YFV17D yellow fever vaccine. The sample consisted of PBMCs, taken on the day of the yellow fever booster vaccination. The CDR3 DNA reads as TGTGCCAGCTCACTCACGACAGTGGAGTTCGAGCAGTACTTC. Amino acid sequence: CASSLTTVEFEQYF.